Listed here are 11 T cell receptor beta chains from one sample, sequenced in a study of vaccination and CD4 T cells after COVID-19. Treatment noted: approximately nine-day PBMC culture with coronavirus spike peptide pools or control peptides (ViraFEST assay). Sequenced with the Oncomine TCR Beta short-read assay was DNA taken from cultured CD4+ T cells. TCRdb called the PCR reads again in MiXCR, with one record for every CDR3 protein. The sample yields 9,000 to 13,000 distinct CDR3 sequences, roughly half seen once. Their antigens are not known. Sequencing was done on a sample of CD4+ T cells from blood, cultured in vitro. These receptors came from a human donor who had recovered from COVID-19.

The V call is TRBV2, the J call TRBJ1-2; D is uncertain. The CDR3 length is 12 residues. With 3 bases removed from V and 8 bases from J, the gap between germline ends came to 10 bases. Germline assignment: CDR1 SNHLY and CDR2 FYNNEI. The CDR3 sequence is CASSDWAAGYTF. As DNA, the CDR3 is TGTGCCAGCAGTGACTGGGCCGCCGGCTACACCTTC.

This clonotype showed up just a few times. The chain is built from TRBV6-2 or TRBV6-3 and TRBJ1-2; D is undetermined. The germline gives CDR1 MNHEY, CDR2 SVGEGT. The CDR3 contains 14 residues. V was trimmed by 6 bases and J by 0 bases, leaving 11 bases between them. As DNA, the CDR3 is TGTGCCAGCAGATTTACAGCATCTAACTATGGCTACACCTTC. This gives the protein CASRFTASNYGYTF.

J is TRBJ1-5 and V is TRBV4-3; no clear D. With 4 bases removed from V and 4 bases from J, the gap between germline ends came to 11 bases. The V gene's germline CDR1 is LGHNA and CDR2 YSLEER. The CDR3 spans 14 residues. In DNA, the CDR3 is TGCGCCAGCAGCCTCCGGACGGGAAATCAGCCCCAGCATTTT. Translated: CASSLRTGNQPQHF.

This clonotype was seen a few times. The CDR3 DNA sequence: TGTGCCAGCAGTGGAGGGACAGCCGGCCAATATGGCTACACCTTC. Protein: CASSGGTAGQYGYTF. The chain has TRBV6-1 and TRBJ1-2; 7 bases line up with TRBD1. The V segment lost 4 bases and the J segment 5 bases; nucleotides outside the gene matches: 10. The CDR3 is 15 residues long. Germline V CDR1 and CDR2: MNHNS, SASEGT.

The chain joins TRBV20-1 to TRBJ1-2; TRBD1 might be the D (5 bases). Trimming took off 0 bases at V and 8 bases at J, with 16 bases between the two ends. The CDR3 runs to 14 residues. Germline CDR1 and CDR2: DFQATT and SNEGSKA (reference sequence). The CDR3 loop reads CSARDQGLSGGYTF. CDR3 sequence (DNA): TGCAGTGCTAGAGATCAGGGTCTATCGGGCGGCTACACCTTC.

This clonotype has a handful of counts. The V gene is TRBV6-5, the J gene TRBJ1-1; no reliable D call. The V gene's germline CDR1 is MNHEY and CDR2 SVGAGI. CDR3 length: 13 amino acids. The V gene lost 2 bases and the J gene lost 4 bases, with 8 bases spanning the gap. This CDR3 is CASSYRTGTEAFF. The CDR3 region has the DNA TGTGCCAGCAGTTACAGGACGGGCACTGAAGCTTTCTTT.

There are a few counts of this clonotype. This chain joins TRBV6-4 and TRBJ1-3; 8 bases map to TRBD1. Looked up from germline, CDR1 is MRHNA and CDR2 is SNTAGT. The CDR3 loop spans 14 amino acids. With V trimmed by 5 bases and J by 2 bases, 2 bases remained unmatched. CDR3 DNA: TGTGCCAGCAGTCCGACAGGGGCTGGAAACACCATATATTTT. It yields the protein CASSPTGAGNTIYF.

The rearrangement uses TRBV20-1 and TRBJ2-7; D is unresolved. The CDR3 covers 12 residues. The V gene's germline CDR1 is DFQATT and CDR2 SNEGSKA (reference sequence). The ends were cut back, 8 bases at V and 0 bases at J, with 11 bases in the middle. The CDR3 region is CSTKYNSYEQYF. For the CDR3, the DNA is TGCAGTACAAAGTACAACTCCTACGAGCAGTACTTC.

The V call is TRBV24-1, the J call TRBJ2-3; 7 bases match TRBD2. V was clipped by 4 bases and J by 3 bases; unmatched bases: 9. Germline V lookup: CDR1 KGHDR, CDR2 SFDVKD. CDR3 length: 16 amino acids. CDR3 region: CATSEAAGDGTDTQYF. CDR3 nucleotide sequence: TGTGCCACCAGTGAGGCGGCGGGAGACGGGACAGATACGCAGTATTTT.

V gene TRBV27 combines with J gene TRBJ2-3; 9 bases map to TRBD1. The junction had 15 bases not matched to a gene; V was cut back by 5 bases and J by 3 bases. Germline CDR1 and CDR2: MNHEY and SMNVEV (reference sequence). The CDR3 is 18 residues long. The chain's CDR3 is CASSSRKRTGVRTDTQYF. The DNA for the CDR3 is TGTGCCAGCAGTAGCCGTAAACGGACAGGGGTGAGGACAGATACGCAGTATTTT.

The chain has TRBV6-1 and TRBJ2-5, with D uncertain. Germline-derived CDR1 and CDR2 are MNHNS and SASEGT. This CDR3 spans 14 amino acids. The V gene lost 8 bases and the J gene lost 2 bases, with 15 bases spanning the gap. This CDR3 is CASSFGSDQETQYF. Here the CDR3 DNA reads TGTGCCAGCTCGTTCGGGTCCGATCAAGAGACCCAGTACTTC.